This note documents a single T cell receptor (beta chain) sequence. Its antigen is unknown. Mismatch with germline at one junction end may stem from a read error. The data stem from a study of post-analysis software for immune sequencing data. This CDR3 spans 16 amino acids. CDR1 and CDR2 (germline): ENHRY, SYGVKD. Points from the study as a whole: Among four to six TRBV segments more frequent in patients than controls were TRBV5-6, TRBV5-1 and TRBV20-1.

Unique molecular identifiers were present in the TCR beta cDNA libraries. TCRdb reprocessed the PCR reads with MiXCR, giving one entry per CDR3 protein. The sample includes about 820,000 distinct CDR3 sequences, under 70% of them seen just once. V gene TRBV10-3 combines with J gene TRBJ2-6, with D tentatively TRBD1 (5 bases). The sequence was obtained from a girl aged 5 to 17 with multiple sclerosis. The sample taken for sequencing was blood. The CDR3: CAISESGGSGANVPTF. DNA of the CDR3: TGTGCCATCAGTGAGTCGGGCGGCTCTGGGGCCAACGTCCCGACTTTC.